This is a list of T cell receptor beta chains from one sample in a study of cytomegalovirus exposure and HLA in healthy donors. Sequenced by immunoSEQ multiplex PCR; TCRdb stores in-frame clones only, minus some. Counted here are more than 100,000 clones, approximately 77% occurring once; the ten biggest clones make up around 1.5%. The sample consisted of PBMCs. The receptors derive from a woman aged 35 to 49 in good health and CMV-seronegative. CDR3s include the opening cysteine and the closing phenylalanine or tryptophan. D genes are given only for firm matches. Rows may omit the clone size; those that give it use once, few, many or a size class.

D	V	size	J	CDR3	DNA
.	TRBV6-6	.	TRBJ2-7	CASSIRDTNEQYF	TGTGCCAGCAGTATCCGGGACACCAACGAGCAGTACTTC
TRBD1	TRBV5-1	.	TRBJ2-5	CASSLDGQALGTQYF	TGCGCCAGCAGCTTGGACGGACAGGCCCTTGGGACCCAGTACTTC
TRBD1	TRBV4-3	few	TRBJ2-1	CASSQDRIGPGTAYNEQFF	TGCGCCAGCAGCCAAGATCGAATAGGACCCGGGACAGCTTACAATGAGCAGTTCTTC
TRBD1	TRBV5-4	.	TRBJ1-2	CASSLPGPGQGASGYTF	TGTGCCAGCAGCTTGCCCGGACCGGGACAGGGGGCCAGTGGCTACACCTTC
.	TRBV5-1	.	TRBJ2-2	CASSAATGNTGELFF	TGCGCCAGCAGCGCGGCGACAGGGAACACCGGGGAGCTGTTTTTT
.	TRBV27	.	TRBJ2-3	CASSFSAGTDTQYF	TGTGCCAGCAGCTTTAGTGCCGGCACAGATACGCAGTATTTT
.	TRBV28	.	TRBJ1-2	CASSPDRTYGYTF	TGTGCCAGCAGCCCCGACAGGACCTATGGCTACACCTTC
TRBD1	TRBV19	.	TRBJ1-1	CASSPSPGQGVTEAFF	TGTGCCAGTAGTCCATCACCGGGACAGGGTGTAACTGAAGCTTTCTTT
.	TRBV5-4	few	TRBJ2-1	CASSLPVGRGDNEQFF	TGTGCCAGCAGCTTGCCAGTCGGCAGGGGGGACAATGAGCAGTTCTTC
TRBD1	TRBV9	.	TRBJ1-3	CASSVQGGSGNTIYF	TGTGCCAGCAGCGTACAGGGGGGCTCTGGAAACACCATATATTTT
TRBD2	TRBV5-1	.	TRBJ2-7	CASRAGTSGGNRGREQYF	TGCGCCAGCAGGGCCGGGACTAGCGGGGGAAATCGAGGGCGCGAGCAGTACTTC
.	TRBV11-2	.	TRBJ1-2	CASSLAGVYGYTF	TGTGCCAGCAGCCTGGCGGGAGTTTATGGCTACACCTTC
TRBD1	TRBV2	.	TRBJ1-2	CASSETHPGTGWNYGYTF	TGTGCCAGCAGTGAGACTCATCCGGGGACAGGGTGGAACTATGGCTACACCTTC
.	TRBV4-2	.	TRBJ2-3	CASSQDGHFTDTQYF	TGTGCCAGCAGCCAAGATGGGCACTTCACAGATACGCAGTATTTT
.	TRBV6-5	.	TRBJ1-1	CASSYSRGTEAFF	TGTGCCAGCAGTTACTCGAGGGGGACTGAAGCTTTCTTT
.	TRBV27	.	TRBJ2-7	CASSFHRDILYEQYF	TGTGCCAGCAGTTTCCACCGGGACATACTCTACGAGCAGTACTTC
TRBD1	TRBV27	.	TRBJ2-2	CASSFILRDRGRGELFF	TGTGCCAGCAGTTTTATCCTGAGGGACAGGGGACGCGGGGAGCTGTTTTTT
TRBD1	TRBV7-9	.	TRBJ2-7	CASSQTGYTYEQYF	TGTGCCAGCAGCCAGACAGGGTACACCTACGAGCAGTACTTC
TRBD2	TRBV5-1	.	TRBJ2-5	CASSLGTAGAGETQYF	TGCGCCAGCAGCTTGGGAACAGCGGGGGCGGGGGAGACCCAGTACTTC
TRBD2	TRBV4-2	.	TRBJ2-1	CASSQDGLAGYNEQFF	TGTGCCAGCAGCCAAGATGGACTAGCGGGGTACAATGAGCAGTTCTTC
TRBD1	TRBV14	.	TRBJ1-1	CASSRVPGQGSDTEAFF	TGTGCCAGCAGCCGCGTCCCGGGACAGGGATCGGACACTGAAGCTTTCTTT
TRBD1	TRBV10-1	.	TRBJ1-1	CASTRDSLTEAFF	TGCGCCAGCACTAGGGACAGTCTGACTGAAGCTTTCTTT
TRBD1	TRBV6-1	.	TRBJ2-7	CASSYDRGEQYF	TGTGCCAGCAGTTATGACAGGGGTGAGCAGTACTTC
.	TRBV7-7	.	TRBJ2-7	CASSPQAGGGYEQYF	TGTGCCAGCAGCCCCCAGGCAGGGGGAGGCTACGAGCAGTACTTC
.	TRBV28	few	TRBJ2-3	CASSLAGSPDTQYF	TGTGCCAGCAGTTTGGCGGGGTCCCCAGATACGCAGTATTTT
TRBD1	TRBV28	.	TRBJ1-2	CASSLGQAATYSYTF	TGTGCCAGCAGTTTAGGACAGGCAGCTACCTATAGCTACACCTTC
.	TRBV6-5	.	TRBJ1-1	CASQGRAGNTEAFF	TGTGCCAGCCAAGGGAGGGCAGGGAACACTGAAGCTTTCTTT
.	TRBV18	once	TRBJ2-4	CASSPESGAKNIQYF	TGTGCCAGCTCCCCAGAGAGCGGGGCCAAAAACATTCAGTACTTC
.	TRBV13	.	TRBJ1-1	CASRGGSRGGAFF	TGTGCCAGCAGGGGGGGCTCGAGGGGAGGGGCTTTCTTT
.	TRBV6-5	.	TRBJ1-1	CASSYSRQNREAFF	TGTGCCAGCAGTTACTCGCGACAGAACCGTGAAGCTTTCTTT
TRBD2	TRBV6-5	.	TRBJ2-3	CASSSLAGGETTQYF	TGTGCCAGCAGTTCCTTAGCGGGGGGGGAAACGACGCAGTATTTT
.	TRBV20-1	.	TRBJ1-1	CSARPGLEAFF	TGCAGTGCGAGACCCGGTCTTGAAGCTTTCTTT
TRBD1	TRBV5-1	few	TRBJ2-1	CASSSSPDRTNEQFF	TGCGCCAGCAGCAGCTCGCCGGACAGGACCAATGAGCAGTTCTTC
TRBD2	TRBV5-1	.	TRBJ2-3	CASSRGGGSSFTDTQYF	TGCGCCAGCAGTCGGGGCGGGGGGTCCTCGTTCACAGATACGCAGTATTTT
.	TRBV10-3	.	TRBJ1-1	CAINQQGSGTEAFF	TGTGCCATCAATCAACAGGGAAGTGGCACTGAAGCTTTCTTT
.	TRBV7-9	few	TRBJ2-7	CASSLVSHEQYF	TGTGCCAGCAGCTTAGTCTCCCACGAGCAGTACTTC
.	TRBV5-1	.	TRBJ2-5	CASSLAGQPKETQYF	TGCGCCAGCAGCTTGGCCGGACAGCCTAAAGAGACCCAGTACTTC